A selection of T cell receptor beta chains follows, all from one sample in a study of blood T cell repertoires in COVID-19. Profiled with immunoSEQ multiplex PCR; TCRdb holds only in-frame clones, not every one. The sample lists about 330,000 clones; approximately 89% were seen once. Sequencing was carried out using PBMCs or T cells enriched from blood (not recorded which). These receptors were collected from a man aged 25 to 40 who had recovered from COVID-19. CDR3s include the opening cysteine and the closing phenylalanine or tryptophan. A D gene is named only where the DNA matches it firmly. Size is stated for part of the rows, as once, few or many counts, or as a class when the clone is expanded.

TGTGCCAGCAGCCAAGTGGGGGGAGGGCACACTGAAGCTTTCTTT	CASSQVGGGHTEAFF	TRBJ1-1	TRBV14	NA	NA
TGTGCCAGCAGTTTCCGACCGGGACAGGGGGCCGTTGGGGAGTACTTC	CASSFRPGQGAVGEYF	TRBJ2-7	TRBV28	TRBD1	NA
TGTGCCATCAGCGCCGGTGGACAGGGGGCAAAGGGTAGGAGGAATGAGCAGTTCTTC	CAISAGGQGAKGRRNEQFF	TRBJ2-1	TRBV10-3	TRBD1	NA
TGTGCCACCAGCAGATCCTGGACAGGGGGAGGCGAGCAGTACTTC	CATSRSWTGGGEQYF	TRBJ2-7	TRBV15	TRBD1	NA
TGTGCCAGTGGGCTCAGTGGGCAGAACTATGGCTACACCTTC	CASGLSGQNYGYTF	TRBJ1-2	TRBV19	NA	few
TGTGCCAGCAGCTTAAGGGGACAGGGGGTCACAGATACGCAGTATTTT	CASSLRGQGVTDTQYF	TRBJ2-3	TRBV11-2	TRBD1	NA
TGTGCCAGCAGCTCGCCGGGACAGAACATACTCTCCTACGAGCAGTACTTC	CASSSPGQNILSYEQYF	TRBJ2-7	TRBV5-5	TRBD1	NA
TGTGCCAGCTCACCCCAACGGAGTACAGGGCCCACCTATGGCTACACCTTC	CASSPQRSTGPTYGYTF	TRBJ1-2	TRBV18	NA	NA
TGTGCCAGCAGCTTAGACAGGGAAGCTTTCTTT	CASSLDREAFF	TRBJ1-1	TRBV5-6	NA	NA
TGTGCCAGCAGCTCTTGGACAGCGGCCTATGTCGATATAGATGAGCAGTTCTTC	CASSSWTAAYVDIDEQFF	TRBJ2-1	TRBV5-4	NA	NA
TGTGCCAGCAGCCCCGACAGCTATGGCTACACCTTC	CASSPDSYGYTF	TRBJ1-2	TRBV7-9	NA	NA
TGTGCCAGCAGTTTAGCTCCGAGCACTGAAGCTTTCTTT	CASSLAPSTEAFF	TRBJ1-1	TRBV12-3/TRBV12-4	NA	few
TGTGCCAGCAGCGTCCTACGTAGAGCGTATACCTACGAACACCGGGGAGCTGTTTTT	CASSVLRRAYTYEHRGAVF	TRBJ2-2	TRBV5-8	NA	NA
TGTGCCAGCAGCCAAAGGGAGACAGGGAACGAGCAGTACTTC	CASSQRETGNEQYF	TRBJ2-7	TRBV3-1/TRBV3-2	TRBD1	NA
TGTGCCTGGAGAGGTGGGACAGCCTACGAGCAGTACTTC	CAWRGGTAYEQYF	TRBJ2-7	TRBV30	TRBD1	NA
TGTGCCAGCAGTTTCGAGGGAGAGACCCAGTACTTC	CASSFEGETQYF	TRBJ2-5	TRBV12-3/TRBV12-4	NA	NA
TGTGCCAGCAACAGGCCGTCGGGAAACACCATATATTTT	CASNRPSGNTIYF	TRBJ1-3	TRBV28	NA	NA
TGTGCCAGCAGCCAAGATCTGGGCAATGAAAAACTGTTTTTT	CASSQDLGNEKLFF	TRBJ1-4	TRBV3-1/TRBV3-2	NA	NA
TGTGCCACCAGCAGACGGGGACTCCCGTACCAAGAGACCCAGTACTTC	CATSRRGLPYQETQYF	TRBJ2-5	TRBV15	NA	NA
TGTGCCAGCAGAACCAGGGGTGGCACTGAAGCTTTCTTT	CASRTRGGTEAFF	TRBJ1-1	TRBV12-3/TRBV12-4	NA	NA
TGTGCCAGCAGTGACTCGAGGGGTAGCGGGGGGGCAGATACGCAGTATTTT	CASSDSRGSGGADTQYF	TRBJ2-3	TRBV6-4	TRBD2	NA
TGTGCCAGCAGCTTGGGAGGTGTAACAGGGAGAAACACCATATATTTT	CASSLGGVTGRNTIYF	TRBJ1-3	TRBV5-5	NA	NA
TGTGCCAGCAGTTCTGTTAGAGGAAATTCACCCCTCCACTTT	CASSSVRGNSPLHF	TRBJ1-6	TRBV7-2	NA	NA
TGTGCCAGCAGCTTGTACAGGGTTGGTAAGGACTATGGCTACACCTTC	CASSLYRVGKDYGYTF	TRBJ1-2	TRBV5-8	NA	once
TGTGCCATCGGTACTAGCGGGGGGGCGGGTGAGCAGTTCTTC	CAIGTSGGAGEQFF	TRBJ2-1	TRBV24-1	TRBD2	once
TGTGCCAGCAGGTGGTCAGGGGGGACCTACGAGCAGTACTTC	CASRWSGGTYEQYF	TRBJ2-7	TRBV5-6	NA	NA
TGTGCCAGCAGCGCACCTTTTCCGGAGAGCTCTGGAAACACCATATATTTT	CASSAPFPESSGNTIYF	TRBJ1-3	TRBV7-9	NA	NA
TGTGCCAGCAGCCCAGGGACAGAACTGTTTTTT	CASSPGTELFF	TRBJ1-4	TRBV9	TRBD1	NA
TGTGCCAGCAGTTACAGGGTAGCCAAAAACATTCAGTACTTC	CASSYRVAKNIQYF	TRBJ2-4	TRBV2	NA	NA